What follows are 8 T cell receptor beta chains derived from one specimen sequenced in a study of metastatic and nonmetastatic thyroid tumors (dated by TCRdb to 2020 to 2021). The library relied on PCR. Sequencing used an Illumina HiSeq 4000. The public reads were run again by TCRdb, first through fastp at Q25 and then through MiXCR, and only productive beta chains were kept. This sample lists tens of thousands of clones; about 24% were detected once. The ten biggest clones cover 9.6% of the sample. No treatment had been received by any patient before thyroid surgery. The sample was blood. All receptors derive from a female donor with papillary thyroid cancer or a benign thyroid nodule (not recorded which). Some clones in this sample may be carry-over from other donors' samples.

This clone was picked up many times. The J gene is TRBJ2-7, the V gene TRBV6-4, with 7 bases matching TRBD1. Trimming at V came to 10 bases and at J to 2 bases, leaving 8 bases not matched to a gene. This CDR3 has 13 residues. The germline gives CDR1 MRHNA, CDR2 SNTAGT. The CDR3 DNA is TGTGCCATCACCTTACAGGGGACCTACGAGCAGTACTTC. Its protein product is CAITLQGTYEQYF.

This clone appeared many times. CDR3 residues: CASSTGGSSYNEQFF. The CDR3 DNA reads as TGTGCCAGCAGCACTGGGGGAAGCTCCTACAATGAGCAGTTCTTC. The chain joins TRBV6-1 to TRBJ2-1; possibly TRBD1 or TRBD2 for D (5 bases each). Germline CDR1 is MNHNS and CDR2 is SASEGT. The CDR3 totals 15 residues. V was pared by 6 bases and J by 0 bases, with 12 bases between.

With regard to this clone: One end of the junction does not line up with germline, which may come from a read error. The chain uses TRBV7-8 and TRBJ1-3; a weak D match, TRBD1 (5 bases). The CDR3 covers 14 residues. CDR1 SGHVS and CDR2 FQNEAQ come from the germline V gene. Here the CDR3 DNA reads TGTGCCAGCAGACCCGGACACTCTGTAAACACCATATATTTT. Translation gives CASRPGHSVNTIYF.

Ten or more counts support this clone. The genes are TRBV2 and TRBJ1-2; D might be TRBD1 (6 bases). Trimming shortened V by 5 bases and J by 3 bases, and 13 bases separated the two germline ends. The germline V gene has CDR1 SNHLY and CDR2 FYNNEI. CDR3 size: 14 residues. This chain's CDR3 is CASSKLQGDYGYTF. In DNA, the CDR3 is TGTGCCAGCAGTAAATTACAGGGAGACTATGGCTACACCTTC.

This clone was counted many times. This rearrangement joins TRBV7-8 to TRBJ2-1; possibly TRBD1 or TRBD2 for D (5 bases each). Germline V gives CDR1 SGHVS, CDR2 FQNEAQ. The V gene lost 5 bases and the J gene lost 7 bases, with 24 bases spanning the gap. The CDR3 loop spans 17 amino acids. CDR3 protein: CASSPKAGTGFQNEQFF. CDR3 nucleotides: TGTGCCAGCAGCCCAAAAGCCGGGACGGGCTTTCAGAATGAGCAGTTCTTC. The full variable domain, in which reference TRBV7-8 and TRBJ2-1 provide the parts outside the CDR3, is GAGVSQSPRYKVAKRGQDVALRCDPISGHVSLFWYQQALGQGPEFLTYFQNEAQLDKSGLPSDRFFAERPEGSVSTLKIQRTQQEDSAVYLCASSPKAGTGFQNEQFFGPGTRLTVL.

This chain uses TRBV3-1 with TRBJ2-7; TRBD2 aligns across 9 bases. CDR3 length: 14 amino acids. The V gene's germline CDR1 is LGHDT and CDR2 YNNKEL (reference sequence). With 1 base clipped from V and 7 bases from J, the junction kept 5 bases outside the gene matches. CDR3 region: CASSQGSSGIEQYF. The CDR3, as DNA: TGTGCCAGCAGCCAAGGGTCTAGCGGGATTGAGCAGTACTTC.

This clone was seen only a few times. This chain uses TRBV7-2 with TRBJ2-7; D is unresolved. CDR3 length: 12 amino acids. Trimming pared 2 bases from V and 2 bases from J, leaving 4 bases between. CDR1 is SGHTA and CDR2 is FQGNSA in the germline V gene. The CDR3 region has the DNA TGTGCCAGCAGCTTACTAACCTACGAGCAGTACTTC. It encodes CASSLLTYEQYF. The full variable domain, completed using reference TRBV7-2 and TRBJ2-7, is GAGVSQSPSNKVTEKGKDVELRCDPISGHTALYWYRQSLGQGLEFLIYFQGNSAPDKSGLPSDRFSAERTGGSVSTLTIQRTQQEDSAVYLCASSLLTYEQYFGPGTRLTVT.

A few counts support this clone. The rearrangement uses TRBV27 and TRBJ1-6; 9 bases map to TRBD1. This CDR3 comprises 14 residues. V shed 5 bases, J shed 10 bases, and the junction held 6 bases outside the gene matches. Germline CDR1 MNHEY, CDR2 SMNVEV (reference sequence). The CDR3 bases are TGTGCCAGCAGTAAGACAGGGGGAGAGTCACCCCTCCACTTT. This encodes CASSKTGGESPLHF.